Reported below is one TCR beta chain. The data belong to a study of blood T cell repertoires in COVID-19. This CDR3 spans 14 amino acids. V shed 7 bases and J shed 0 bases, with 13 bases lying between them. Germline loops: CDR1 ENHRY, CDR2 SYGVKD. Per the study methods: Quantification of nucleated cells was approximated via reference gene primer amplification. The method was immunoSEQ multiplex PCR; TCRdb's version includes in-frame clones alone and lacks a portion of them. The V and J calls and clone size were taken over from that table, and D and trimming were inferred from the DNA. The sample holds just over 200,000 clones; around 80% are singletons and the top ten take about 5.5%.

What was sequenced was peripheral blood. The rearrangement links TRBV10-3 to TRBJ2-7; D is perhaps TRBD2 (6 bases). This clonotype was obtained from a woman aged 70-85 years with acute or convalescent COVID-19. The CDR3 nucleotides are TGTGCCATCAAGCCGGGACTGAGCTCCTACGAGCAGTACTTC. This encodes CAIKPGLSSYEQYF.